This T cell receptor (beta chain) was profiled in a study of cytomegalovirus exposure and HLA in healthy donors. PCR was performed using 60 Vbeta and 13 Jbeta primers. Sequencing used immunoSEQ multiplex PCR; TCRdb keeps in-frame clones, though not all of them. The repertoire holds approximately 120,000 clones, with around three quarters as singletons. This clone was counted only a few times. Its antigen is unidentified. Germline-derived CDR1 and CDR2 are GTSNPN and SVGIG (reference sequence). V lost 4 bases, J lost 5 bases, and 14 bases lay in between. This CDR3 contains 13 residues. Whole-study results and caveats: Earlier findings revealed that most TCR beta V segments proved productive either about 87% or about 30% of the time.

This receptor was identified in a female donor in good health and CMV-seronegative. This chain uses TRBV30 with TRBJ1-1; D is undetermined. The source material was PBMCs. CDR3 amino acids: CAWTRYGLTEAFF. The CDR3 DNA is TGTGCCTGGACTCGGTATGGGCTGACTGAAGCTTTCTTT.